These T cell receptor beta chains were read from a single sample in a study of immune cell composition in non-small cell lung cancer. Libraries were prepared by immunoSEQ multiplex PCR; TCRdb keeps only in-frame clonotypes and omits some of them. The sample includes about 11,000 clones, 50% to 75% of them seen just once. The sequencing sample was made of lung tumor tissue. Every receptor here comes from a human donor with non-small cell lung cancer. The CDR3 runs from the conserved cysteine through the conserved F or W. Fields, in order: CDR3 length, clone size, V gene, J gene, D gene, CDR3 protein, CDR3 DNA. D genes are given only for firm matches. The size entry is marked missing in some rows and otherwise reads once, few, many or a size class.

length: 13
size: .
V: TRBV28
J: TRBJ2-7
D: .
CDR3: CASSLVHSYEQYF
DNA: TGTGCCAGCAGTTTAGTCCACAGCTACGAGCAGTACTTC

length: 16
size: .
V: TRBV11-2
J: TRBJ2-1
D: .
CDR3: CASSLTDTGLYNEQFF
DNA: TGTGCCAGCAGCTTAACGGACACCGGCCTCTACAATGAGCAGTTCTTC

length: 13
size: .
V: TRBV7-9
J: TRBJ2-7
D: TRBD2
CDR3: CASSWTSAYEQYF
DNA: TGTGCCAGCAGCTGGACTAGCGCTTACGAGCAGTACTTC

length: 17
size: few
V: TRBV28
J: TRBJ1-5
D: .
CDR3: CASRSPQQVYSNQPQHF
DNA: TGTGCCAGCAGGTCCCCACAGCAGGTCTATAGCAATCAGCCCCAGCATTTT

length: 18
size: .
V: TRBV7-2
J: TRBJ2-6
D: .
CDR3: CASSRRGRVNSGANVLTF
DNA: TGTGCCAGCAGCCGACGTGGGCGGGTGAACTCTGGGGCCAACGTCCTGACTTTC

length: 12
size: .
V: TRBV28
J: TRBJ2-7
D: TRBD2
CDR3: CAAGGPLYEQYF
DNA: TGTGCCGCGGGAGGCCCTCTCTACGAGCAGTACTTC

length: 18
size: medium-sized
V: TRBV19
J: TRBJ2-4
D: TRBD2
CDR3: CASSRGGTSIPAKNIQYF
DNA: TGTGCCAGTAGTAGGGGGGGGACTAGCATTCCGGCCAAAAACATTCAGTACTTC

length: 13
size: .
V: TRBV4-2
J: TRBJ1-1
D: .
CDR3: CASSQVRDTEAFF
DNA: TGTGCCAGCAGCCAAGTTCGTGACACTGAAGCTTTCTTT

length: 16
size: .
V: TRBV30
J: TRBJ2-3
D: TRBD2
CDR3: CAWSVGLAGGADTQYF
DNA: TGTGCCTGGAGTGTAGGGCTAGCGGGAGGTGCAGATACGCAGTATTTT

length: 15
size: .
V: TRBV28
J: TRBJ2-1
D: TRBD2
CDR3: CASRGIAGVNNEQFF
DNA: TGTGCCAGCAGGGGAATAGCGGGAGTAAACAATGAGCAGTTCTTC

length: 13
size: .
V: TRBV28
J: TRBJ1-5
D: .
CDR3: CATGTPSNQPQHF
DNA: TGTGCCACCGGGACACCTAGCAATCAGCCCCAGCATTTT

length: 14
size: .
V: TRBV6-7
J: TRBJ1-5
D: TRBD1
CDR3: CASSAFRGLQPQHF
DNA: TGTGCCAGCAGTGCCTTCAGGGGGCTTCAGCCCCAGCATTTT

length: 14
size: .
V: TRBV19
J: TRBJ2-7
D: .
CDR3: CASSIRGNENEQYF
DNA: TGTGCCAGTAGTATTAGAGGTAATGAAAACGAGCAGTACTTC